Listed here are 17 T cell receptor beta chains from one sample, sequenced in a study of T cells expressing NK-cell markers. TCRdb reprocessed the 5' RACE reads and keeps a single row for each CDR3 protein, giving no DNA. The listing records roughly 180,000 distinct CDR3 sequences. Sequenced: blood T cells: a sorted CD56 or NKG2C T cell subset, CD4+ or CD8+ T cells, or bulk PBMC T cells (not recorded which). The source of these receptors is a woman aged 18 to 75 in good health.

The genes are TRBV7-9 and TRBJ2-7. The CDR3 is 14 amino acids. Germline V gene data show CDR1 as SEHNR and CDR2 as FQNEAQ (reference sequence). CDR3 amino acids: CASSLGRDSYEQYF. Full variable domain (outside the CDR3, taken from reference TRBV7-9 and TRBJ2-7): DTGVSQNPRHKITKRGQNVTFRCDPISEHNRLYWYRQTLGQGPEFLTYFQNEAQLEKSRLLSDRFSAERPKGSFSTLEIQRTEQGDSAMYLCASSLGRDSYEQYFGPGTRLTVT.

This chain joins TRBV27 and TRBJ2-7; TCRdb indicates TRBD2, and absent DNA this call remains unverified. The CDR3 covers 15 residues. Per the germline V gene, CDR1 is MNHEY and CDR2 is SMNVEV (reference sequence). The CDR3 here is CASSLSGRPTYEQYF.

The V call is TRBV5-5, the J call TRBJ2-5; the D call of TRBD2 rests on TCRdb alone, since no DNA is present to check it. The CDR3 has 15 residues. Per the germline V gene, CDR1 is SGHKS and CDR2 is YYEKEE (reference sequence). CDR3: CASSSAGGPQETQYF. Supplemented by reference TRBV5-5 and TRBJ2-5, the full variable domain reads DAGVTQSPTHLIKTRGQQVTLRCSPISGHKSVSWYQQVLGQGPQFIFQYYEKEERGRGNFPDRFSARQFPNYSSELNVNALLLGDSALYLCASSSAGGPQETQYFGPGTRLLVL.

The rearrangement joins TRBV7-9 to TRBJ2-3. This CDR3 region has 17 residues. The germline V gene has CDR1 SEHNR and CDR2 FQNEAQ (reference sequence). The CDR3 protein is CASSLKGLAARTDTQYF.

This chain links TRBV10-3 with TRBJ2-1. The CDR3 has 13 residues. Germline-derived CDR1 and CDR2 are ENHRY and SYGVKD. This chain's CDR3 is CAIDGGSYNEQFF.

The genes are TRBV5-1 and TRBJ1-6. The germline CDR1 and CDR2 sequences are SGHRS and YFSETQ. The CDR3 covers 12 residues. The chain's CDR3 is CASSTTNSPLHF.

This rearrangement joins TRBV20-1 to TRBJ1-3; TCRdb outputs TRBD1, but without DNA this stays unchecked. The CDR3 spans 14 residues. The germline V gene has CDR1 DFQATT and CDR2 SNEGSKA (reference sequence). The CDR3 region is CSARDPGVRNTIYF.

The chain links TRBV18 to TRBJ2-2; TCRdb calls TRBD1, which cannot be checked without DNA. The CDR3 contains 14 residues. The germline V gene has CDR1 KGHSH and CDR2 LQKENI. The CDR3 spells CASSPGQPSRELFF.

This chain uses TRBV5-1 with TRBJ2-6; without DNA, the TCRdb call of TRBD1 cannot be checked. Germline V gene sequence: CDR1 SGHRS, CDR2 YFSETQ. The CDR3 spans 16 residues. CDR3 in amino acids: CASSLQGWSGANVLTF.

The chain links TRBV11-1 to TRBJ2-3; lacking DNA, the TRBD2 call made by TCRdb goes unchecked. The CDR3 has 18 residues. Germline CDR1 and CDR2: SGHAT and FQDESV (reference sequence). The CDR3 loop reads CASSTPLGTSGRTDTQYF.

CDR3 sequence: CASSGEAGANVLTF. V and J are TRBV5-1 and TRBJ2-6. There are 14 residues in the CDR3. CDR1 SGHRS and CDR2 YFSETQ come from the germline V gene. Together with reference TRBV5-1 and TRBJ2-6, the CDR3 gives the full variable domain: KAGVTQTPRYLIKTRGQQVTLSCSPISGHRSVSWYQQTPGQGLQFLFEYFSETQRNKGNFPGRFSGRQFSNSRSEMNVSTLELGDSALYLCASSGEAGANVLTFGAGSRLTVL.

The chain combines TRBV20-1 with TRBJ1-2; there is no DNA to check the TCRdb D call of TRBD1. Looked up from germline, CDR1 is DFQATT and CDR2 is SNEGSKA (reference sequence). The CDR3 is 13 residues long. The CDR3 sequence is CSAWTGQGYGYTF.

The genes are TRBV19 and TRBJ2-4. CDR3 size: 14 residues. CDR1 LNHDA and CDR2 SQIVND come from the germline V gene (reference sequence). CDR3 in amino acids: CASSMSSVANIQYF.

The CDR3 sequence: CASSQGSSRGPGNTIYF. This rearrangement joins TRBV4-1 to TRBJ1-3; the TCRdb call, TRBD1, lacks DNA for checking. The CDR3 consists of 17 residues. CDR1 is MGHRA and CDR2 is YSYEKL in the germline V gene.

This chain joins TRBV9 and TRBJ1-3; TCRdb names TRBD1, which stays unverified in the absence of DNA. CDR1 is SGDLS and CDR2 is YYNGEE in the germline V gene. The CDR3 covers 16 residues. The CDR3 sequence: CASSVGTRGSGNTIYF.

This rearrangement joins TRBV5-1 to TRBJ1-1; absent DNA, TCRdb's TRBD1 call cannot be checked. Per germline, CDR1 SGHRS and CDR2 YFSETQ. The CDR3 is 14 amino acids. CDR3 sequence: CASGRFGQGDEAFF.

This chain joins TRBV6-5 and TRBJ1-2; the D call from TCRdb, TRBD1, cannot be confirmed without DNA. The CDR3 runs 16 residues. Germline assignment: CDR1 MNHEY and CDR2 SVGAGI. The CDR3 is CASSYLQGVTNYGYTF.